Sequencing of this T cell receptor (beta chain) was carried out in a study of PD-L1 blockade in urothelial cancer. Study at large: About 85% of the roughly 29 patients comprised males who had bladder-origin urothelial cancer. There were a median of approximately 130,000 T cells in blood samples.

Notes on the study in general: When pretreatment blood TCR clonality was below the median, it predicted better survival.

Remarks on this clone: Its antigen is as yet unknown.

Between the trimmed V and J ends, which lost 5 bases and 6 bases, there was a span of 22 bases. The CDR3 covers 17 residues. Germline V gives CDR1 SNHLY, CDR2 FYNNEI. Time point described: pretreatment peripheral blood. Every PCR got spiked synthetic TCR analog templates. Method: immunoSEQ multiplex PCR; TCRdb's copy keeps in-frame clones and lacks some. The table records over 75,000 clones, over 75% of them present only once. The chain carries TRBV2 and TRBJ2-2; D is perhaps TRBD1 (6 bases). The material was PBMCs, obtained around atezolizumab (anti-PD-L1) treatment. The receptor's source is a man aged 55-75 years with urothelial cancer. The CDR3 nucleotides read TGTGCCAGCAGTCCCAACAGACCCCAACAGGGAGCCGGGGAGCTGTTTTTT. Its translation is CASSPNRPQQGAGELFF.